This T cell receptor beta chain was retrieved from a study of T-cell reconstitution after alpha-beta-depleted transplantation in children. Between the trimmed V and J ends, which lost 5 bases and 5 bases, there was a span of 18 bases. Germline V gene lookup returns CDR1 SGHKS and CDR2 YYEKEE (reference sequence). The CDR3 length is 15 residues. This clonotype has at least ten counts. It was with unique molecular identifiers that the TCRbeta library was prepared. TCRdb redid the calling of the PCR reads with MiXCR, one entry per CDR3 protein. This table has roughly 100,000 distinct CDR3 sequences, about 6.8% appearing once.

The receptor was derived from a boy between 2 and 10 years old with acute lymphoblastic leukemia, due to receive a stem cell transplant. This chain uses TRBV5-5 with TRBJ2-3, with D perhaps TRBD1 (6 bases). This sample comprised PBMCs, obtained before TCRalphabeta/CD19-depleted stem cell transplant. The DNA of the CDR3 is TGTGCCAGCAGAGTCCCTTTGGGGGCCGGAGATACGCAGTATTTT. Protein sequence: CASRVPLGAGDTQYF.